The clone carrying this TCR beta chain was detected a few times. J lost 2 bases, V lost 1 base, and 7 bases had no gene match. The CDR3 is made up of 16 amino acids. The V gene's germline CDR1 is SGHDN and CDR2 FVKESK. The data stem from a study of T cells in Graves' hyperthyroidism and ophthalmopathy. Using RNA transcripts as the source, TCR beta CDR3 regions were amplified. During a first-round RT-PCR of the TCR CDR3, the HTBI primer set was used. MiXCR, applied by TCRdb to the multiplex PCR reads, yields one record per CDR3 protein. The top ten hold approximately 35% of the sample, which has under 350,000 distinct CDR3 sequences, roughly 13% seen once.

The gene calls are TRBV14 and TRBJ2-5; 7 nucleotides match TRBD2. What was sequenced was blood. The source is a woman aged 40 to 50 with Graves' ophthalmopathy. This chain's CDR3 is CASSQAWTRQQETQYF. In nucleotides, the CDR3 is TGTGCCAGCAGCCAAGCGTGGACTAGGCAACAAGAGACCCAGTACTTC.